The 18 T cell receptor beta chains given below trace back to one sample, sequenced in a study of blood T cells in healthy people across ages (dated by TCRdb to the mid-2010s). The library was generated by 5' RACE. The data were produced on an Illumina HiSeq 2500. A second PCR of roughly 7 to 12 cycles was performed with a sample-barcoded 5' primer and a J-beta primer mix. TCRdb reprocessed the public reads (quality trimming at Q25 with fastp, clone calling with MiXCR) and kept in-frame beta chains. Identical CDR3 proteins give one entry, which carries the most common genes and DNA. In this sample the table shows 1,300,000 or so distinct CDR3 sequences, approximately 59% of which occur a single time. Roughly 7% of the sample is in the top ten clones. The sequenced sample consisted of blood. These receptors were taken from a man between 18 and 29 years old in good health.

The rearrangement joins TRBV12-3 or TRBV12-4 to TRBJ1-6; D not resolved. The CDR3 sequence is 16 residues long. The germline V and J ends were trimmed by 6 bases and 5 bases, with 17 bases remaining between them. The CDR3 sequence: CASSTLHDIDNSPLHF. The CDR3 bases are TGTGCCAGCAGCACCCTTCACGATATAGATAATTCACCCCTCCACTTT.

The chain carries TRBV7-6 and TRBJ1-6, with D hard to call. CDR1 is SGHVS, CDR2 FNYEAQ, per germline. The CDR3 extends over 15 amino acids. With 2 bases removed from V and 0 bases from J, the gap between germline ends came to 5 bases. In nucleotides, the CDR3 is TGTGCCAGCAGCTTATCAGGCTCCTATAATTCACCCCTCCACTTT. Its protein is CASSLSGSYNSPLHF.

This clonotype appeared a few times. The V gene is TRBV4-1, the J gene TRBJ2-5, with TRBD1 matching 7 bases. The trim removed 6 bases at V and 2 bases at J, leaving 15 bases unmatched. The CDR3 sequence is 17 residues long. From germline, CDR1 is MGHRA and CDR2 YSYEKL. The chain's CDR3 is CASRQLGVGTEQETQYF. Written as DNA, the CDR3 is TGCGCCAGCAGGCAATTGGGGGTCGGGACAGAGCAAGAGACCCAGTACTTC.

The CDR3 region is CASSVPQDGGDGAQTQYF. The CDR3 DNA sequence: TGTGCCAGCAGCGTACCCCAAGATGGGGGAGACGGGGCTCAGACCCAGTACTTC. The chain has TRBV9 and TRBJ2-5; either TRBD1 or TRBD2 may supply D (5 bases each). Trimming left V 1 base short and J 6 bases short, with 25 bases between. This CDR3 comprises 18 residues. Germline assignment: CDR1 SGDLS and CDR2 YYNGEE.

Comments on this clonotype: Sequence at one end of the junction differs from germline and may be a read error. The genes are TRBV20-1 and TRBJ2-5; D unresolved. This CDR3 is built from 13 residues. Germline CDR1 DFQATT, CDR2 SNEGSKA (reference sequence). The DNA of the CDR3 is TGCAGTGCTACTACACGGCTTCAAGGGACCCAGTACTTC. It specifies CSATTRLQGTQYF.

DNA of the CDR3: TGTGCCAGCAGTTTTCATGGCTACACCTTC. Protein sequence: CASSFHGYTF. V gene TRBV28 combines with J gene TRBJ1-2; D call uncertain. The CDR3 is 10 amino acids. Trimming took off 3 bases at V and 6 bases at J, with 2 bases between the two ends. Germline V lookup: CDR1 MDHEN, CDR2 SYDVKM.

V gene TRBV7-2 combines with J gene TRBJ2-7; D possibly matches TRBD1 or TRBD2 (6 bases each). The germline V gene has CDR1 SGHTA and CDR2 FQGNSA. With 0 bases removed from V and 0 bases from J, the gap between germline ends came to 9 bases. The CDR3 length is 15 residues. The CDR3, as DNA: TGTGCCAGCAGCTTAGCTGAGGGGGGCTCCTACGAGCAGTACTTC. This encodes CASSLAEGGSYEQYF.

The rearrangement joins TRBV5-1 to TRBJ2-7, with D perhaps matching TRBD1 (6 bases). Trimming shortened V by 4 bases and J by 3 bases, and 11 bases separated the two germline ends. CDR3 length equals 13 residues. From germline, CDR1 is SGHRS and CDR2 YFSETQ. The CDR3, as DNA: TGCGCCAGCAGCGGACAGAATAACTACGAGCAGTACTTC. This encodes CASSGQNNYEQYF.

The J gene is TRBJ1-4, the V gene TRBV27; D ambiguous. CDR1 is MNHEY, CDR2 SMNVEV, per germline (reference sequence). V was trimmed by 3 bases and J by 5 bases, leaving 16 bases between them. The CDR3 has 16 amino acids. For the CDR3, the DNA is TGTGCCAGCAGTTTGAGGGTTAACCCCCCCAATGAAAAACTGTTTTTT. This codes for CASSLRVNPPNEKLFF.

This clonotype showed up many times. The chain recombines TRBV20-1 with TRBJ2-7; D unclear. The CDR3 totals 12 residues. CDR1 is DFQATT and CDR2 is SNEGSKA in the germline V gene (reference sequence). V lost 0 bases to trimming and J lost 2 bases, with 5 bases between them. The CDR3 sequence is CSARDQTYEQYF. The CDR3, as DNA: TGCAGTGCTAGAGATCAGACCTACGAGCAGTACTTC.

V and J are TRBV12-3 or TRBV12-4 and TRBJ1-3; TRBD1 matches at 7 bases. The V and J ends lost 6 bases and 7 bases, in that order; junction bases with no gene match: 6. The CDR3 has 13 amino acids. Here the CDR3 reads CASRPTGPNTIYF. DNA for the CDR3: TGTGCCAGCAGGCCGACAGGGCCGAACACCATATATTTT.

Concerning this clonotype itself: This could be a read error, since a much larger clone is one nucleotide away. The CDR3 is CASSVAPTGSNYGYTF. CDR3 nucleotide sequence: TGTGCCAGCAGCGTAGCTCCGACAGGGTCTAACTATGGCTACACCTTC. V and J are TRBV9 and TRBJ1-2; 7 nucleotides match TRBD1. The CDR3 consists of 16 residues. The trim removed 0 bases at V and 0 bases at J, leaving 5 bases unmatched. Germline loops: CDR1 SGDLS, CDR2 YYNGEE.

The rearrangement uses TRBV21-1 and TRBJ1-1; the table's TRBD1 call for D was not verified on the DNA. TRBV21-1 is tagged as a pseudogene. This CDR3 region has 18 residues. CDR3 amino acids: CASNTKTFFGADNTEAFF. The CDR3 DNA follows: TGTGCCAGCAACACAAAAACGTTTTTCGGGGCCGACAACACTGAAGCTTTCTTT.

The rearrangement joins TRBV12-3 or TRBV12-4 to TRBJ2-3; 10 nucleotides match TRBD2. V shed 6 bases and J 4 bases; nucleotides not matched to a gene: 7. The CDR3 is 15 residues long. The CDR3 DNA reads TGTGCCAGCAGCCTTACTAGCGGGAACTCAGATACGCAGTATTTT. As protein: CASSLTSGNSDTQYF.

This clonotype was counted between two and nine times. The gene calls are TRBV20-1 and TRBJ2-1; D is possibly TRBD2 (6 bases). Germline assignment: CDR1 DFQATT and CDR2 SNEGSKA (reference sequence). The CDR3 sequence is 14 residues long. V lost 5 bases to trimming and J lost 10 bases, with 21 bases between them. The CDR3 DNA reads as TGCAGTGCTTCCTTGACGGGAGTTTTTAGGGAGCAGTTCTTC. Translating it yields CSASLTGVFREQFF.

The chain has TRBV20-1 and TRBJ2-3; 8 nucleotides match TRBD1. Germline CDR1 DFQATT, CDR2 SNEGSKA (reference sequence). This CDR3 spans 15 amino acids. Losses at the gene ends were 1 base for V and 1 base for J; bases not matched to a gene: 4. The DNA for the CDR3 is TGCAGTGCTAGAGTCCTGACAGGGGGCACAGATACGCAGTATTTT. Translation gives CSARVLTGGTDTQYF.

The rearrangement links TRBV30 to TRBJ2-3; D not resolved. This CDR3 is 16 amino acids long. Germline V gene data show CDR1 as GTSNPN and CDR2 as SVGIG (reference sequence). The ends were cut back, 2 bases at V and 3 bases at J, with 18 bases in the middle. CDR3 residues: CAWSPYGGAQTDTQYF. In DNA form, the CDR3 reads TGTGCCTGGAGTCCCTACGGTGGTGCCCAAACAGATACGCAGTATTTT.

The chain uses TRBV6-5 and TRBJ2-4, with D tentatively TRBD2 (5 bases). The J call may not be correct, given that the DNA end is closer to TRBJ2-7. Germline V lookup: CDR1 MNHEY, CDR2 SVGAGI. The CDR3 is 14 residues long. The DNA of the CDR3 is TGTGCCAGCAGTTACGCGGGCCTTGCGTACGAGCAGTACTTC. Encoded protein: CASSYAGLAYEQYF.